This T cell receptor beta chain came from a study of CD8 T cells in ankylosing spondylitis. Germline values: CDR1 SGHDN, CDR2 FVKESK. V was trimmed by 5 bases and J by 1 base, leaving 17 bases between them. The CDR3 sequence is 16 residues long. Each CDR3 protein is one row after TCRdb ran MiXCR on the 5' RACE reads. The sample includes 300,000 to 350,000 distinct CDR3 sequences, 9.5% to 13% of them seen just once. Whole-study findings and limits: Blood from ankylosing spondylitis patients appeared to carry a characteristic roughly eight-variant TCR beta motif. Some motif variants were previously reported in reactive arthritis synovial fluid and blood.

Details on this clonotype: Its antigen is currently unknown.

The gene calls are TRBV14 and TRBJ1-1; D call uncertain. This sequence originates from a female donor with ankylosing spondylitis or in good health (not recorded which). Sequenced sample: blood, either unsorted or a sorted T cell fraction (not recorded which). DNA of the CDR3: TGTGCCAGCAGCAGAGAGCGATTGACCGGGAACACTGAAGCTTTCTTT. Its protein product is CASSRERLTGNTEAFF. The full variable domain, completed using reference TRBV14 and TRBJ1-1, is EAGVTQFPSHSVIEKGQTVTLRCDPISGHDNLYWYRRVMGKEIKFLLHFVKESKQDESGMPNNRFLAERTGGTYSTLKVQPAELEDSGVYFCASSRERLTGNTEAFFGQGTRLTVV.